The clone carrying this TCR beta chain has ten or more counts. Unique molecular identifiers were used in preparing the TCRbeta library. MiXCR, applied by TCRdb to the PCR reads, yields one record per CDR3 protein. The table has around 700,000 distinct CDR3 sequences, approximately 14% seen once. The data originate from a study of T-cell reconstitution after alpha-beta-depleted transplantation in children. This CDR3 region has 16 residues. Per germline, CDR1 SGHRS and CDR2 YFSETQ. V trimming: 3 bases; J trimming: 6 bases; junction bases outside the gene matches: 14. The chain uses TRBV5-1 and TRBJ2-7, with 8 bases that match TRBD2. The TCR was taken from a girl aged 2 to 10 with congenital amegakaryocytic thrombocytopenia, due to receive a stem cell transplant. Specimen: PBMCs, collected before TCRalphabeta/CD19-depleted stem cell transplant. CDR3 region: CASSSPGGLKIGEQYF. The DNA for the CDR3 is TGCGCCAGCAGCTCCCCGGGAGGGTTAAAGATCGGCGAGCAGTACTTC.